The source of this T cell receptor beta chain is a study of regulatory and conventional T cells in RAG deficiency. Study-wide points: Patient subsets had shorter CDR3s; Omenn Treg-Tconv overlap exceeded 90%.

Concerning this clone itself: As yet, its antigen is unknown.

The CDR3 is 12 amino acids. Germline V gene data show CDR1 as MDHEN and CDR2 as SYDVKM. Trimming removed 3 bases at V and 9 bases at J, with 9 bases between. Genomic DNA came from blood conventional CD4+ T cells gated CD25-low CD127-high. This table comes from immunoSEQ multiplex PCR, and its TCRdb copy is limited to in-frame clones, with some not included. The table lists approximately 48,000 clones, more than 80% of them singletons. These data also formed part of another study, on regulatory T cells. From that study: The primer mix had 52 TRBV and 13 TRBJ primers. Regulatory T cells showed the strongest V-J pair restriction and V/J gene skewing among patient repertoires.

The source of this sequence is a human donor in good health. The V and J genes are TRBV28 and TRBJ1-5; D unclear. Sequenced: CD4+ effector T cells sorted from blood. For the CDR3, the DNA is TGTGCCAGCAGTTTTCTCGCCGGGCCCCAGCATTTT. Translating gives CASSFLAGPQHF. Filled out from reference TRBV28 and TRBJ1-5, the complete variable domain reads DVKVTQSSRYLVKRTGEKVFLECVQDMDHENMFWYRQDPGLGLRLIYFSYDVKMKEKGDIPEGYSVSREKKERFSLILESASTNQTSMYLCASSFLAGPQHFGDGTRLSIL.